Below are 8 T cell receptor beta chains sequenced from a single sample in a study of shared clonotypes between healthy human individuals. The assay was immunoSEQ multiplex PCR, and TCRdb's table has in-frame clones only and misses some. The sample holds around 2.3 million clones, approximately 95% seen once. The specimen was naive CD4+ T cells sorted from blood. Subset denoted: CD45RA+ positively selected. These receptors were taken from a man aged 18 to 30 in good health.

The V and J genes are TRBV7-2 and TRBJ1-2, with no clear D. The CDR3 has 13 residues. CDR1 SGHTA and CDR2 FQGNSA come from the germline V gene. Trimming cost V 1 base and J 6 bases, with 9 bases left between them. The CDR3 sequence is CASSLGIQNGYTF. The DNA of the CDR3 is TGTGCCAGCAGCTTAGGGATCCAGAATGGCTACACCTTC.

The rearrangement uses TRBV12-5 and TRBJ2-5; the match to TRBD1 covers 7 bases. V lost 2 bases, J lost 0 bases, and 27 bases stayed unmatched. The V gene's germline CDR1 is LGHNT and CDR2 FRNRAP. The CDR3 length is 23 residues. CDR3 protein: CASGLTKSIRRGQRPTDQETQYF. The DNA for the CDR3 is TGTGCTAGTGGTTTGACTAAAAGTATTAGAAGGGGGCAACGACCTACGGACCAAGAGACCCAGTACTTC.

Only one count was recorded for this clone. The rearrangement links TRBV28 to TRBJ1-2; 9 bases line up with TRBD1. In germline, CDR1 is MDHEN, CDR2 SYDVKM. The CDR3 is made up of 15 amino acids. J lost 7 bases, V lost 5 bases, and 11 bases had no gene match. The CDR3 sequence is CASSPAGQGTFGYTF. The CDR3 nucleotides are TGTGCCAGCAGTCCCGCGGGACAGGGTACCTTTGGCTACACCTTC.

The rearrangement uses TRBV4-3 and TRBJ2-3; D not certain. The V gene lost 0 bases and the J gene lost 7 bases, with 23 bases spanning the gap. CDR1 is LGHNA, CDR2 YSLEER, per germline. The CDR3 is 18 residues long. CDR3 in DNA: TGCGCCAGCAGCCAAGAAACCCAGAAAGGGCCCTATTATAATACGCAGTATTTT. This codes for CASSQETQKGPYYNTQYF.

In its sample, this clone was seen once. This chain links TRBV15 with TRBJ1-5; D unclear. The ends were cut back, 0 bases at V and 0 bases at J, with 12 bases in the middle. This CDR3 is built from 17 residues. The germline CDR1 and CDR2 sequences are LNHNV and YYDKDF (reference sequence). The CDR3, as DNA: TGTGCCACCAGCAGAGATGAGGCCAAGGGTAGCAATCAGCCCCAGCATTTT. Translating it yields CATSRDEAKGSNQPQHF. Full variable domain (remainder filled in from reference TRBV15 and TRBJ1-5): DAMVIQNPRYQVTQFGKPVTLSCSQTLNHNVMYWYQQKSSQAPKLLFHYYDKDFNNEADTPDNFQSRRPNTSFCFLDIRSPGLGDTAMYLCATSRDEAKGSNQPQHFGDGTRLSIL.

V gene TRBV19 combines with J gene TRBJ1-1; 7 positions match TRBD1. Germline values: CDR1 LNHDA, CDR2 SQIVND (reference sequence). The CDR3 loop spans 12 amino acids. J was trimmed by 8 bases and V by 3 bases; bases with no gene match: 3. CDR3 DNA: TGTGCCAGTAGTATCGTACAGGGGGAAGCTTTCTTT. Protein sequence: CASSIVQGEAFF. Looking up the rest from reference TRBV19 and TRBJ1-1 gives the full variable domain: DGGITQSPKYLFRKEGQNVTLSCEQNLNHDAMYWYRQDPGQGLRLIYYSQIVNDFQKGDIAEGYSVSREKKESFPLTVTSAQKNPTAFYLCASSIVQGEAFFGQGTRLTVV.

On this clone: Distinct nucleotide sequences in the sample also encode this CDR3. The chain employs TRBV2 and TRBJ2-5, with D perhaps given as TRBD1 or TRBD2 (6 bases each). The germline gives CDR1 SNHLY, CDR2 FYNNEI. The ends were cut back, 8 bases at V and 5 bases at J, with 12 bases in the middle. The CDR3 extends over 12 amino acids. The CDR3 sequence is CASGTGRETQYF. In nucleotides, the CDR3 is TGTGCCAGCGGAACAGGGAGGGAGACCCAGTACTTC.

CDR3 residues: CASSESRDRPMFF. CDR3 sequence (DNA): TGCGCCAGCAGTGAGTCGAGGGACCGGCCGATGTTTTTT. This sequence joins TRBV10-1 and TRBJ2-2; D may be TRBD1 or TRBD2 (5 bases each). CDR1 WNHNN and CDR2 SYGVQD come from the germline V gene (reference sequence). Trimming removed 0 bases from V and 15 bases from J, with 14 bases in between. CDR3 size: 13 residues.